This is a list of T cell receptor beta chains from one sample in a study of shared clonotypes between healthy human individuals. Clones were read by immunoSEQ multiplex PCR, and TCRdb kept only the in-frame ones, dropping some. Of about 680,000 clones in the sample, about 80% were seen once. Sequenced sample: memory CD4+ T cells sorted from blood. Receptors were obtained from a woman under 40 in good health. CDR3s include the opening cysteine and the closing phenylalanine or tryptophan. D genes are given only for firm matches. Only some rows state a clone size, as once, few, many or a class for expanded clones.

clone_size,v_call,j_call,d_call,cdr3_nt,cdr3_aa
-,TRBV10-1,TRBJ2-2,-,TGCGCCAGAGTATTGGGGGCTGGCGGGGAGCTGTTTTTT,CARVLGAGGELFF
few,TRBV9,TRBJ2-7,TRBD2,TGTGCCAGCAGCCCCCGACTAGCGGGACACGAGCAGTACTTC,CASSPRLAGHEQYF
-,TRBV19,TRBJ2-5,TRBD1,TGTGCCAGTAGTATGGGACAGGGCATGTACCAAGAGACCCAGTACTTC,CASSMGQGMYQETQYF
-,TRBV4-2,TRBJ2-7,-,TGTGCCAGCAGCCAAGCGGGCGGGCAGAGCTCCTACGAGCAGTACTTC,CASSQAGGQSSYEQYF
once,TRBV9,TRBJ2-3,-,TGTGCCAGCAGCGTAGGGGGCTGGAGCACAGATACGCAGTATTTT,CASSVGGWSTDTQYF
once,TRBV27,TRBJ2-1,-,TGTGCCAGCAGCCTGGCCGGGGGTGAGCAGTTCTTC,CASSLAGGEQFF
-,TRBV11-2,TRBJ1-1,-,TGTGCCAGCAGCTCCTCCCCGGACAGACGCTTGAACACTGAAGCTTTCTTT,CASSSSPDRRLNTEAFF
-,TRBV29-1,TRBJ1-1,TRBD1,TGCAGCGTCCCCGTCAGACCGGGACAGGGCCTTGAAGCTTTCTTT,CSVPVRPGQGLEAFF
-,TRBV19,TRBJ1-6,TRBD1,TGTGCCAGTAGTAGAGACAGGGGTTCACCCCTCCACTTT,CASSRDRGSPLHF
-,TRBV4-1,TRBJ2-6,TRBD1,TGCGCCAGCAGCCAAGTGGAAACAGGGGCATCTGGGGCCAACGTCCTGACTTTC,CASSQVETGASGANVLTF
-,TRBV5-1,TRBJ2-7,-,TGCGCCAGCAGCTCCGACAGCGGCGAGCAGTACTTC,CASSSDSGEQYF
-,TRBV29-1,TRBJ2-1,TRBD2,TGCAACGTGGCTAGCGGGAGGTACAATGAGCAGTTCTTC,CNVASGRYNEQFF
-,TRBV2,TRBJ1-1,-,TGTGCCAGCAGCATTAACAGGGACACTGAAGCTTTCTTT,CASSINRDTEAFF
-,TRBV30,TRBJ2-6,-,TGTGCCTGGAGTGGACGAGGAGCTGGGGCCAACGTCCTGACTTTC,CAWSGRGAGANVLTF
few,TRBV2,TRBJ1-5,-,TGTGCCAGCAGCTTTGGGTTACAGGGTAGCAATCAGCCCCAGCATTTT,CASSFGLQGSNQPQHF
-,TRBV4-1,TRBJ1-2,-,TGCGCCAGCAGCCAATTAGATATGGGTATGACAGCTAACTATGGCTACACCTTC,CASSQLDMGMTANYGYTF
-,TRBV6-1,TRBJ2-7,TRBD2,TGTGCCAGCAGATCGAGGGGAGGGGCCGAGCAGTACTTC,CASRSRGGAEQYF
-,TRBV5-4,TRBJ1-1,-,TGTGCCAGCAGCCATGGGGGGAACACTGAAGCTTTCTTT,CASSHGGNTEAFF
-,TRBV2,TRBJ2-7,-,TGTGCCAGCTCACAGGTGCCCTACGAGCAGTACTTC,CASSQVPYEQYF
-,TRBV5-1,TRBJ1-5,TRBD1,TGCGCCAGCAGCTCGACAGGGGACCCAAATCAGCCCCAGCATTTT,CASSSTGDPNQPQHF
-,TRBV19,TRBJ1-1,-,TGTGCCAGTAGTGCAGGGAACACTGAAGCTTTCTTT,CASSAGNTEAFF
-,TRBV4-1,TRBJ2-5,TRBD1,TGCGCCAGCAGACAAACAGGGGGCCGCGAGACCCAGTACTTC,CASRQTGGRETQYF
-,TRBV28,TRBJ2-3,-,TGTGCCAGCAGTCTCCGGACAGGGAGGGGAGAAGATACGCAGTATTTT,CASSLRTGRGEDTQYF
-,TRBV2,TRBJ2-3,TRBD2,TGTGCCAGCCGGTGGGCGGGAGTGAGCACAGATACGCAGTATTTT,CASRWAGVSTDTQYF
-,TRBV4-2,TRBJ2-1,TRBD2,TGTGCCAGCAGCCAAGATCCCGGGGGGAGCTCCTACAATGAGCAGTTCTTC,CASSQDPGGSSYNEQFF
-,TRBV19,TRBJ1-5,-,TGTGCCAGTAGTATCATCTCGGGGGGGAGCAATCAGCCCCAGCATTTT,CASSIISGGSNQPQHF
-,TRBV27,TRBJ2-1,TRBD2,TGTGCCAGCAGTCCCCCGCGGGCGGGTAGCGGGAGATCTATATACAATGAGCAGTTCTTC,CASSPPRAGSGRSIYNEQFF
few,TRBV27,TRBJ1-1,-,TGTGCCAGCAGTCTACAGCACAGGGCTGAAGCTTTCTTT,CASSLQHRAEAFF
many,TRBV28,TRBJ2-7,TRBD2,TGTGCCAGCAACCCCAACCCGGGGGGATCCACCTACGAGCAGTACTTC,CASNPNPGGSTYEQYF
-,TRBV7-6,TRBJ1-5,-,TGTGCCAGCAGCTTAGAACGGGGGCTGCCCCAGCATTTT,CASSLERGLPQHF
many,TRBV10-3,TRBJ2-1,-,TGTGCCATCAGTGAGGTCAATGAGCAGTTCTTC,CAISEVNEQFF
-,TRBV5-1,TRBJ1-4,-,TGCGCCAGCAGTAGTGGCCTAGGGGGTGAAAAACTGTTTTTT,CASSSGLGGEKLFF
-,TRBV6-1,TRBJ1-2,TRBD1,TGTGCCAGCAGTTCACAGGGGGCGTGGGGCTACACCTTC,CASSSQGAWGYTF